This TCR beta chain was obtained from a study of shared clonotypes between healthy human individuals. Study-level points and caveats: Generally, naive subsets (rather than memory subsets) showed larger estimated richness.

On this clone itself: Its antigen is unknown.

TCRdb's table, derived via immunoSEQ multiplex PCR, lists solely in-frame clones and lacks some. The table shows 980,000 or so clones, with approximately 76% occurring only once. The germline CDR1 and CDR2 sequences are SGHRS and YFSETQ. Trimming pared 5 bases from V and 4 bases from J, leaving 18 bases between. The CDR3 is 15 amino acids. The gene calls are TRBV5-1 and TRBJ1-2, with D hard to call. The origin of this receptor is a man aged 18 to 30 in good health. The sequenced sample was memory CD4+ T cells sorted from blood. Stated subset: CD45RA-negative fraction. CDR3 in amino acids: CASSDGTATFYGYTF. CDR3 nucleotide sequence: TGCGCCAGCAGTGATGGAACGGCGACATTCTATGGCTACACCTTC. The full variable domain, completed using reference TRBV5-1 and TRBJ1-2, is KAGVTQTPRYLIKTRGQQVTLSCSPISGHRSVSWYQQTPGQGLQFLFEYFSETQRNKGNFPGRFSGRQFSNSRSEMNVSTLELGDSALYLCASSDGTATFYGYTFGSGTRLTVV.